Below, one T cell receptor (beta chain) is given with its context. The germline gives CDR1 KGHDR, CDR2 SFDVKD. Unmatched junction bases numbered 6, after V lost 5 bases and J lost 3 bases. The CDR3 is made up of 15 amino acids. The sample originates from a study of blood T cell repertoires in COVID-19. Study context: COVID-19 samples, acute and convalescent, were from the United States, Italy and Spain. Nucleic acid was either cDNA or gDNA, and it came from T cells, B-cell-depleted T cells, or PBMCs.

In the authors' methods: By means of reference gene primer amplification, nucleated cell counts were estimated. TCRdb's copy holds only in-frame clones and misses some; the assay was immunoSEQ multiplex PCR. Clonal size and the V and J genes are those of that table, whereas D and trimming came from the DNA. The table has around 190,000 clones, approximately 81% seen once. The sequence derives from a woman older than 75 with acute or convalescent COVID-19. The chain has TRBV24-1 and TRBJ2-5; 9 bases are a match to TRBD2. Sequencing used peripheral blood. CDR3 in amino acids: CATSGASGTEETQYF. The CDR3 region has the DNA TGTGCCACCAGTGGGGCTAGCGGGACAGAAGAGACCCAGTACTTC.